In its sample, the clone carrying this TCR beta chain was seen once. V lost 5 bases, J lost 0 bases, and 15 bases lay in between. The CDR3 runs 16 residues. Germline V CDR1 and CDR2: SGHAT, FQDESV (reference sequence). The data derive from a study of T cell responses to AZD1222 COVID-19 vaccine. Study details: Second-dose groups at about 4 or about 12 weeks were pooled.

Sequencing was performed with immunoSEQ multiplex PCR; in TCRdb, only in-frame clones are kept and a portion is missing. Here the sample spans about 94,000 clones, 70% to 90% being singletons. This clonotype was obtained from an adult in good health. J is TRBJ2-3 and V is TRBV11-1; D is undetermined. Here the sequenced sample was peripheral blood, taken on day 0 of AZD1222 vaccination. Here the CDR3 reads CASSLGPDVSTDTQYF. The CDR3, as DNA: TGTGCCAGCAGCCTTGGACCCGACGTTAGCACAGATACGCAGTATTTT.